These T cell receptor beta chains were read from a single sample in a study of T and B cells in COVID-19 patients. MiXCR, applied by TCRdb to the multiplex PCR reads, yields one record per CDR3 protein. The sample includes about 7,600 distinct CDR3 sequences, 20% to 30% of them seen just once. The sequenced material came from blood. These receptors were taken from a human donor with active COVID-19. CDR3s include the opening cysteine and the closing phenylalanine or tryptophan. The D gene is left open where the match is weak. Where a row states a size, it is once, few, many or the class of an expanded clone; other rows omit it.

size: medium-sized
V: TRBV27
J: TRBJ2-3
D: NA
CDR3: CASSTRRGIADTQYF
DNA: TGTGCCAGCAGTACCCGCCGCGGGATTGCAGATACGCAGTATTTT

size: NA
V: TRBV12-3/TRBV12-4
J: TRBJ2-7
D: TRBD2
CDR3: CASSPLLAGGHEQYF
DNA: TGTGCCAGCAGTCCACTCCTAGCGGGAGGGCACGAGCAGTACTTC

size: NA
V: TRBV27
J: TRBJ1-5
D: TRBD1
CDR3: CASSLSVQGNQPQHF
DNA: TGTGCCAGCAGTTTATCGGTACAGGGGAATCAGCCCCAGCATTTT

size: NA
V: TRBV5-1
J: TRBJ1-2
D: NA
CDR3: CASTASRGENGYTF
DNA: TGCGCCAGCACCGCAAGCAGGGGAGAGAACGGCTACACCTTC

size: few
V: TRBV5-1
J: TRBJ1-1
D: NA
CDR3: CASRQEMNTEAFF
DNA: TGCGCCAGCCGGCAGGAGATGAACACTGAAGCTTTCTTT

size: NA
V: TRBV20-1
J: TRBJ2-5
D: TRBD1
CDR3: CSARPGQGARGWETQYF
DNA: TGCAGTGCTAGACCGGGACAGGGGGCGCGCGGTTGGGAGACCCAGTACTTC

size: once
V: TRBV13
J: TRBJ2-2
D: NA
CDR3: CASSEQGRTGELFF
DNA: TGTGCCAGCAGTGAACAGGGTCGTACCGGGGAGCTGTTTTTT

size: medium-sized
V: TRBV5-4
J: TRBJ2-3
D: NA
CDR3: CASSSLAGSGNTQYF
DNA: TGTGCCAGCAGCTCCCTGGCCGGGAGTGGGAATACGCAGTATTTT

size: medium-sized
V: TRBV6-5
J: TRBJ2-1
D: TRBD2
CDR3: CASSSSGLAENYNEQFF
DNA: TGTGCCAGCAGTTCCAGCGGACTAGCGGAAAACTACAATGAGCAGTTCTTC

size: medium-sized
V: TRBV19
J: TRBJ2-2
D: NA
CDR3: CASKKGPNTGELFF
DNA: TGTGCCAGTAAGAAAGGACCGAACACCGGGGAGCTGTTTTTT

size: medium-sized
V: TRBV6-5
J: TRBJ2-7
D: TRBD1
CDR3: CASSPMRDRARGEQYF
DNA: TGTGCCAGCAGCCCTATGAGGGACAGGGCTCGTGGGGAGCAGTACTTC

size: medium-sized
V: TRBV19
J: TRBJ2-1
D: TRBD2
CDR3: CASGKTRTSSYNEQFF
DNA: TGTGCCAGTGGTAAGACTAGGACTAGTTCCTACAATGAGCAGTTCTTC

size: NA
V: TRBV28
J: TRBJ2-7
D: NA
CDR3: CASRAGPAGYEQYF
DNA: TGTGCCAGCAGGGCGGGGCCAGCCGGGTACGAGCAGTACTTC

size: NA
V: TRBV5-8
J: TRBJ1-6
D: NA
CDR3: CASSGTTGNNSPLHF
DNA: TGTGCCAGCAGCGGGACGACGGGGAATAATTCACCCCTCCACTTT

size: NA
V: TRBV20-1
J: TRBJ2-7
D: NA
CDR3: CSASGVSSYEQYF
DNA: TGCAGTGCTAGTGGGGTTAGCTCCTACGAGCAGTACTTC

size: NA
V: TRBV29-1
J: TRBJ2-3
D: NA
CDR3: CSVEEAGSTDTQYF
DNA: TGCAGCGTTGAAGAGGCGGGTAGCACAGATACGCAGTATTTT

size: many
V: TRBV5-4
J: TRBJ2-7
D: NA
CDR3: CASSLAAVPYEQYF
DNA: TGTGCCAGCAGCTTGGCCGCGGTACCCTACGAGCAGTACTTC

size: few
V: TRBV4-3
J: TRBJ2-2
D: NA
CDR3: CASSQEWWGAVRELFF
DNA: TGCGCCAGCAGCCAAGAGTGGTGGGGGGCAGTGCGGGAGCTGTTTTTT

size: medium-sized
V: TRBV6-5
J: TRBJ2-2
D: NA
CDR3: CASSYSLVGTGELFF
DNA: TGTGCCAGCAGTTACTCCCTCGTCGGCACCGGGGAGCTGTTTTTT

size: few
V: TRBV5-4
J: TRBJ1-1
D: NA
CDR3: CASTSPKLGNTEAFF
DNA: TGTGCCAGCACCTCCCCAAAGTTAGGTAACACTGAAGCTTTCTTT

size: NA
V: TRBV5-1
J: TRBJ2-3
D: NA
CDR3: CASSFPGGPDTQYF
DNA: TGCGCCAGCAGCTTCCCCGGGGGTCCGGATACGCAGTATTTT

size: NA
V: TRBV28
J: TRBJ1-2
D: TRBD1
CDR3: CASRTKGGAGTNYGYTF
DNA: TGTGCCAGCAGGACTAAAGGGGGCGCGGGAACTAACTATGGCTACACCTTC

size: NA
V: TRBV6-5
J: TRBJ1-3
D: TRBD1
CDR3: CASSLDRGHGNTIYF
DNA: TGTGCCAGCAGTTTAGACAGGGGTCATGGAAACACCATATATTTT

size: NA
V: TRBV5-1
J: TRBJ1-5
D: NA
CDR3: CASSYGGGNQPQHF
DNA: TGCGCCAGCAGCTACGGGGGAGGCAATCAGCCCCAGCATTTT

size: medium-sized
V: TRBV27
J: TRBJ2-1
D: NA
CDR3: CASSFGGGDNEQFF
DNA: TGTGCCAGCAGTTTTGGAGGGGGGGACAATGAGCAGTTCTTC

size: few
V: TRBV27
J: TRBJ1-1
D: NA
CDR3: CVSSWDTSNTEAFF
DNA: TGTGTCAGCAGTTGGGACACCTCGAACACTGAAGCTTTCTTT

size: few
V: TRBV5-4
J: TRBJ2-5
D: TRBD2
CDR3: CASSLVSGGLVETQYF
DNA: TGTGCCAGCAGCTTGGTGTCGGGAGGGCTTGTAGAGACCCAGTACTTC

size: medium-sized
V: TRBV5-5
J: TRBJ1-4
D: NA
CDR3: CASSLSGTREEKLFF
DNA: TGTGCCAGCAGCTTGAGCGGGACCCGTGAGGAAAAACTGTTTTTT

size: NA
V: TRBV29-1
J: TRBJ1-1
D: TRBD1
CDR3: CSVQRDRGTEAFF
DNA: TGCAGCGTCCAGAGGGACAGGGGTACTGAAGCTTTCTTT